One and the same sample provided the 16 T cell receptor beta chains below, sequenced in a study of early T cells in non-severe SARS-CoV-2 infection. Each CDR3 protein gets one entry after TCRdb re-called the 5' RACE reads with MiXCR. The sample holds under 85,000 distinct CDR3 sequences; around 5% are singletons and the top ten take 6.5% to 8%. The sequencing used whole blood, collected at baseline. Source of these receptors: an adult who was a healthcare worker with PCR-confirmed SARS-CoV-2 infection or an uninfected control (not recorded which).

In this sample, this clonotype turned up many times. J is TRBJ2-5 and V is TRBV12-3 or TRBV12-4; D remains ambiguous. This CDR3 has 14 amino acids. Trimming shortened V by 7 bases and J by 0 bases, and 12 bases separated the two germline ends. The CDR3, as DNA: TGTGCCAGCAAGGTGTGGGCAGACCAAGAGACCCAGTACTTC. It specifies CASKVWADQETQYF.

The chain couples TRBV7-2 to TRBJ1-6; the match to TRBD1 covers 9 bases. The CDR3 runs 15 residues. The trim removed 5 bases at V and 7 bases at J, leaving 6 bases unmatched. CDR1 and CDR2 from the germline V gene are SGHTA and FQGNSA. The CDR3 DNA sequence: TGTGCCAGCAGCATACAGGGGGCGATGAATTCACCCCTCCACTTT. Translated, it gives CASSIQGAMNSPLHF.

Only a few counts were recorded for this clonotype. The chain is built from TRBV2 and TRBJ2-1; the match to TRBD2 covers 7 bases. From germline, CDR1 is SNHLY and CDR2 FYNNEI. Trimming took 6 bases from V and 2 from J; bases not matched to a gene: 10. CDR3 length: 16 amino acids. The CDR3 sequence is CASRDTGTITYNEQFF. For the CDR3, the DNA is TGTGCCAGCAGGGATACCGGGACTATCACCTACAATGAGCAGTTCTTC.

This clonotype was found many times. The chain has TRBV29-1 and TRBJ2-1; the match to TRBD2 covers 12 bases. The CDR3 runs to 12 residues. Germline V CDR1 and CDR2: SQVTM, ANQGSEA. V lost 3 bases, J lost 14 bases, and 5 bases stayed unmatched. CDR3 DNA sequence: TGCAGCGTTGAGGCTAGCGGGAGGGCCGAGTTCTTC. As protein: CSVEASGRAEFF.

This clonotype was seen many times. The chain carries TRBV4-2 and TRBJ2-2, with 10 bases fitting TRBD2. The J segment lost 6 bases and the V segment lost 8 bases, leaving 9 bases of the junction unmatched. Looked up from germline, CDR1 is LGHNA and CDR2 is YNFKEQ. The CDR3 contains 15 residues. The CDR3 spells CASGTGTSVPGELFF. In DNA form, the CDR3 reads TGTGCCAGCGGAACCGGGACTAGCGTGCCCGGGGAGCTGTTTTTT.

This clonotype was seen at least ten times. The V call is TRBV5-8, the J call TRBJ1-5; unclear D gene. CDR1 is SGHTS, CDR2 YDEGEE, per germline. The CDR3 length is 12 residues. Trimming stripped 1 base from V and 1 base from J, with 0 bases between. The CDR3: CASSLSNQPQHF. The CDR3 nucleotides read TGTGCCAGCAGCTTGAGCAATCAGCCCCAGCATTTT.

This clonotype was counted at least ten times. V is TRBV9 and J is TRBJ2-1; the match to TRBD1 covers 8 bases. The trim removed 0 bases at V and 5 bases at J, leaving 4 bases unmatched. Germline V gene lookup returns CDR1 SGDLS and CDR2 YYNGEE. The CDR3 sequence is 15 residues long. CDR3 loop: CASSVGGTGNNEQFF. CDR3 coding DNA: TGTGCCAGCAGCGTAGGAGGGACAGGAAACAATGAGCAGTTCTTC.

This clonotype was counted only a few times. This sequence joins TRBV27 and TRBJ2-6; no firm D call. CDR1 and CDR2 from the germline V gene are MNHEY and SMNVEV (reference sequence). This CDR3 comprises 19 residues. Trimming removed 5 bases from V and 0 bases from J, with 20 bases in between. DNA of the CDR3: TGTGCCAGCAGTCCCCTTCCGGGCACCACCAACTCTGGGGCCAACGTCCTGACTTTC. This gives the protein CASSPLPGTTNSGANVLTF.

This clonotype turned up a few times. The J gene is TRBJ1-3, the V gene TRBV10-2; D not certain. The CDR3 has 14 residues. Germline CDR1 WSHSY, CDR2 SAAADI. V dropped 5 bases and J dropped 8 bases, with 16 bases sitting between them. CDR3 region: CASSPQFAGDTIYF. The CDR3 DNA reads as TGCGCCAGCAGTCCACAGTTCGCCGGGGACACCATATATTTT.

This clonotype was found a few times. This chain uses TRBV2 with TRBJ2-4, with no clear D. This CDR3 has 11 residues. V was shortened by 4 bases and J by 14 bases, with 12 bases between the two germline ends. CDR1 SNHLY and CDR2 FYNNEI come from the germline V gene. This CDR3 is CASSAGSREYF. The CDR3 DNA reads as TGTGCCAGCAGTGCAGGTTCCCGTGAGTACTTC.

This clonotype was counted at least ten times. This chain connects TRBV20-1 to TRBJ2-2; D might be TRBD1 (7 bases). Trimming took off 5 bases at V and 7 bases at J, with 20 bases between the two ends. The germline gives CDR1 DFQATT, CDR2 SNEGSKA (reference sequence). CDR3 length: 15 residues. The CDR3 nucleotides read TGCAGTGCTGCCACCGGGACAGCGGGTTTCGGGGAGCTGTTTTTT. Translation: CSAATGTAGFGELFF.

This clonotype was counted many times. The gene calls are TRBV24-1 and TRBJ1-5, with D possibly TRBD1 on 6 matching bases. V was trimmed by 3 bases and J by 3 bases, leaving 14 bases between them. Per germline, CDR1 KGHDR and CDR2 SFDVKD. The CDR3 is made up of 16 amino acids. DNA for the CDR3: TGTGCCACCAGTGATCCTGACAGGTTACTCAATCAGCCCCAGCATTTT. This encodes CATSDPDRLLNQPQHF.

This clonotype was counted ten times or more. The chain joins TRBV27 to TRBJ2-7, with 9 bases that match TRBD1. The V gene's germline CDR1 is MNHEY and CDR2 SMNVEV (reference sequence). V dropped 2 bases and J dropped 4; count of bases not matched to a gene: 12. This CDR3 is built from 17 residues. CDR3 loop: CASSLMGTGSLNYEQYF. CDR3 sequence (DNA): TGTGCCAGCAGTTTAATGGGGACAGGGTCCCTCAATTACGAGCAGTACTTC.

This clonotype was found a few times. CDR3 region: CASSLSAGGFSGTQYF. CDR3 bases: TGTGCCAGCAGCTTATCAGCGGGAGGGTTTAGTGGGACCCAGTACTTC. The gene calls are TRBV7-6 and TRBJ2-5; 10 bases match TRBD2. The CDR3 extends over 16 amino acids. Trimming at V came to 2 bases and at J to 7 bases, leaving 10 bases not matched to a gene. Germline lookup yields CDR1 SGHVS and CDR2 FNYEAQ.

This clonotype has ten or more counts. This rearrangement joins TRBV18 to TRBJ2-7; 7 positions agree with TRBD1. Germline V gene sequence: CDR1 KGHSH, CDR2 LQKENI. CDR3 length equals 15 residues. With 4 bases clipped from V and 1 base from J, the junction kept 7 bases outside the gene matches. The CDR3 DNA reads as TGTGCCAGCTCACTCGCCGGGACAGTATCCTACGAGCAGTACTTC. Its protein product is CASSLAGTVSYEQYF.

This clonotype was detected many times. The gene calls are TRBV13 and TRBJ2-5, with D possibly called TRBD1 or TRBD2 (5 bases each). The CDR3 runs to 17 residues. Germline V lookup: CDR1 PRHDT, CDR2 FYEKMQ (reference sequence). V was trimmed by 0 bases and J by 5 bases, leaving 19 bases between them. CDR3 sequence: CASSLGRGKALEETQYF. CDR3 coding DNA: TGTGCCAGCAGCTTAGGGAGGGGCAAAGCGTTGGAGGAGACCCAGTACTTC.